The 11 T cell receptor beta chains below come from one sample, sequenced in a study of monozygotic twins with cystic fibrosis. Only in-frame clones appear in the TCRdb table, and some are missing; sequencing was by immunoSEQ multiplex PCR. This table holds around 21,000 clones, around nine tenths found once. The sequenced sample was blood. The receptors were gathered from a woman in her thirties with cystic fibrosis.

This chain connects TRBV5-1 to TRBJ2-2, with D unresolved. Germline CDR1 is SGHRS and CDR2 is YFSETQ. V was shortened by 7 bases and J by 0 bases, with 10 bases between the two germline ends. The CDR3 has 14 amino acids. CDR3 sequence (DNA): TGCGCCAGCCTCTTGCGGCCGAACACCGGGGAGCTGTTTTTT. It yields the protein CASLLRPNTGELFF.

The CDR3 region has the DNA TGTGCCAGCAGCCAAGCCAGGGCCCTCCGGTCGACTAATGAAAAACTGTTTTTT. This translates into CASSQARALRSTNEKLFF. The chain links TRBV14 to TRBJ1-4; D is perhaps TRBD1 (5 bases). Per the germline V gene, CDR1 is SGHDN and CDR2 is FVKESK. This CDR3 has 18 amino acids. The V end lost 1 base, the J end lost 2 bases, and 17 bases lay between the germline ends.

This clone has more than one count but fewer than ten. The chain recombines TRBV4-1 with TRBJ2-1; D might be TRBD1 or TRBD2, each matching 5 bases. This CDR3 comprises 16 residues. From germline, CDR1 is MGHRA and CDR2 YSYEKL. V lost 0 bases to trimming and J lost 11 bases, with 20 bases between them. The DNA of the CDR3 is TGCGCCAGCAGCCAAGAGGGGACGGTTGGGATATGGAAGCAGTTCTTC. It translates to CASSQEGTVGIWKQFF.

The rearrangement uses TRBV4-3 and TRBJ1-2; 7 nucleotides agree with TRBD1. CDR3 size: 13 residues. Trimming took 2 bases from V and 7 from J; bases not matched to a gene: 4. Looked up from germline, CDR1 is LGHNA and CDR2 is YSLEER. The CDR3 DNA is TGCGCCAGCAGCCAAACGACAGGGTTTGGCTACACCTTC. Protein: CASSQTTGFGYTF.

V usage is TRBV9 and J usage is TRBJ2-7; 11 nucleotides line up with TRBD2. J lost 3 bases, V lost 3 bases, and 2 bases had no gene match. Germline V gives CDR1 SGDLS, CDR2 YYNGEE. CDR3 length: 14 amino acids. The CDR3 region is CASSATSGDYEQYF. CDR3 DNA sequence: TGTGCCAGCAGCGCGACTAGCGGGGACTACGAGCAGTACTTC.

This clone has just one count. The chain links TRBV19 to TRBJ1-1, with D unresolved. Trimming cost V 4 bases and J 1 base, with 7 bases left between them. Germline V CDR1 and CDR2: LNHDA, SQIVND (reference sequence). The CDR3 covers 13 residues. The CDR3 loop reads CASSTWANTEAFF. The DNA of the CDR3 is TGTGCCAGTAGTACATGGGCGAACACTGAAGCTTTCTTT.

The CDR3 region has the DNA TGTGCCAGCAGCTTACCCCCAGCTATTAACTATGGCTACACCTTC. Its translation is CASSLPPAINYGYTF. The gene calls are TRBV7-2 and TRBJ1-2; D unclear. V dropped 2 bases and J dropped 1 base, with 11 bases sitting between them. This CDR3 has 15 amino acids. Looked up from germline, CDR1 is SGHTA and CDR2 is FQGNSA.

CDR3 residues: CASSVFGGDTDTQYF. CDR3 bases: TGTGCCAGCAGCGTATTCGGGGGAGACACAGATACGCAGTATTTT. V and J are TRBV9 and TRBJ2-3; D is perhaps TRBD2 (6 bases). The CDR3 is 15 amino acids. The V gene's germline CDR1 is SGDLS and CDR2 YYNGEE. V gave up 1 base and J gave up 2 bases, with 11 bases separating them. The full variable domain, with the rest looked up from reference TRBV9 and TRBJ2-3, is DSGVTQTPKHLITATGQRVTLRCSPRSGDLSVYWYQQSLDQGLQFLIQYYNGEERAKGNILERFSAQQFPDLHSELNLSSLELGDSALYFCASSVFGGDTDTQYFGPGTRLTVL.

The gene calls are TRBV9 and TRBJ2-7, with TRBD1 as a possible D gene (7 bases). Germline V CDR1 and CDR2: SGDLS, YYNGEE. Deletions cut 4 bases from V and 3 bases from J, with 17 bases between. The CDR3 is 15 residues long. The CDR3 DNA is TGTGCCAGCAGCCCGGGGGACAGCGAGCTCTACGAGCAGTACTTC. It codes for CASSPGDSELYEQYF.

This clone was seen only a few times. The V and J genes are TRBV9 and TRBJ1-6, with a weak D call TRBD1 (5 bases). From germline, CDR1 is SGDLS and CDR2 YYNGEE. Trimming left V 2 bases short and J 8 bases short, with 11 bases between. CDR3 size: 14 residues. DNA of the CDR3: TGTGCCAGCAGCGTGGCCCAGGGAGATTCACCCCTCCACTTT. It is translated as CASSVAQGDSPLHF.

V and J are TRBV18 and TRBJ1-5; D is unresolved. V lost 4 bases and J 6 bases, leaving 10 bases between the germline ends. This CDR3 is built from 13 residues. CDR1 is KGHSH, CDR2 LQKENI, per germline. CDR3 coding DNA: TGTGCCAGCTCACAGGATTTGAGTCAGCCCCAGCATTTT. Amino acid sequence: CASSQDLSQPQHF.